This TCR beta chain was identified in a study of neurological immune-mediated disorders (dated by TCRdb to the late 2010s). For the wider study: Peripheral blood TCR-beta repertoires from HTLV-I-associated myelopathy (HAM/TSP) patients, multiple sclerosis patients and healthy controls were compared by UMI-based sequencing. The 95 to 110 TCR-beta libraries covered PBMC samples along with longitudinal samples, technical triplicates, and paired sorted CD4+ and CD8+ T-cell subsets. Of the approximately 65 subjects in the cohort, some 15 were HAM/TSP patients, roughly 35 were multiple sclerosis patients, and some 20 were healthy controls. The full study reports these points: Expanded clones from different subjects shared no identical CDR3 amino acid sequences, which suggests that TCR-beta repertoires were private in all groups. TCR clonal expansion was highest in HAM/TSP patients and lowest in MS patients, with MS patients falling below even healthy controls.

cDNA was synthesized by template-switch 5'RACE using a primer with a 10-nucleotide random unique molecular identifier that tagged each TCR transcript. Every sequencing run yielded over 200 million TCR-beta sequences covering 15-18 subjects. The RNeasy kit was used for extraction of total RNA. The KAPA Real-time Library Amplification kit was used to amplify TCR-beta VDJ regions with primers for the TCR constant region and the 5'RACE anchor. Sample indexes and Illumina adaptors were added in a first PCR, after which library yield was increased in a second PCR. After Ampure bead purification, the roughly 650 bp TCR product was size-selected on a 2% E-gel SizeSelection system. Before pooling, libraries had their quality checked on a Bioanalyzer, their concentration measured with Qubit, and their quantity determined with the Kapa Library Quantification kit. An Illumina HiSeq 2500 was used to sequence the libraries paired-end at 2 x 150 bp. To increase sequence diversity, roughly 24-32% phiX was spiked into each library pool. The published analysis was carried out like this. Quality-filtered reads were processed with the UMI-based MiGEC pipeline, which removed over 75% of raw TCR sequences during error correction. VDJ genes were aligned to IMGT germline references, and clonotypes were defined by unique CDR3 amino acid sequence plus V-J genes. Clonal expansion, Shannon diversity, and CDR3 relatedness (CalcPairwiseDistances, ClusterSamples) were evaluated with VDJtools, and phylogenetic trees were built with CLCbio workbench. Clones with at least 8 unique UMIs were defined as expanded, with this threshold being based on coefficient-of-variation modelling across technical triplicates. TCRdb handled the public reads itself, with Q25 trimming in fastp and clone calling in MiXCR, and kept productive beta chains. A single entry per CDR3 protein holds the most common genes and DNA from its merged rows. These V and J calls derive from TCRdb rather than the authors' analysis. This sample holds approximately 40,000 distinct CDR3 sequences; 10% were observed only once. The ten largest account for roughly 6.6% of the sample.

This clonotype has at least ten counts. Its binding antigen is unknown. No much larger clone is present one base from it, and per-base qualities are unavailable. V ends up 3 bases short and J 7 bases short, with an unmatched junction base count of 24. As encoded in the germline V gene (reference sequence), CDR1 is DFQATT while CDR2 is SNEGSKA. The cysteine opens and the phenylalanine closes a CDR3 of 19 amino acids. The CDR3 DNA has 57 bases and is translated from base 1. Unsorted PBMC libraries were generated from 2 million PBMCs stored in RNAlater at -80 °C until RNA extraction. Peripheral blood was subjected to Ficoll-Hypaque density gradient centrifugation to isolate PBMCs, which were then cryopreserved in liquid nitrogen.

The material sequenced was PBMCs. The rearrangement joined TRBV20-1 to TRBJ2-1; 7 bases in the middle match TRBD1. This receptor was taken from a woman younger than 45 with HTLV-1-associated myelopathy (HAM/TSP). The CDR3 reads CSASSPGRGSLSRGNEQFF. In nucleotides, the sequence is TGCAGTGCTAGCTCTCCGGGCAGGGGGAGTTTAAGTCGAGGGAATGAGCAGTTCTTC.